This TCR beta chain was observed in a study of T cells in localized non-small cell lung cancer. Turning to this clone: Its antigen is unknown.

Clones were sequenced by immunoSEQ multiplex PCR, and TCRdb holds only the in-frame ones, with some missing. The data hold approximately 24,000 clones, with about nine tenths observed a single time. Study-wide results and caveats: Appearing in adjacent lung were a median roughly 60 of the top 100 tumor clones. Highest T cell clonality was seen in uninvolved adjacent lung, surpassing that measured in tumor.

Source: peripheral blood, taken before any cancer treatment. The receptor's source is a man aged 40 to 69 with stage I squamous cell lung carcinoma.

The CDR3 DNA sequence: TGTGCCAGCAGTCCTGGACAGCACACCGGGGAGCTGTTTTTT. This sequence encodes CASSPGQHTGELFF. V is TRBV28 and J is TRBJ2-2, with D possibly being TRBD1 (6 bases). The CDR3 has 14 residues. CDR1 and CDR2 from the germline V gene are MDHEN and SYDVKM. V was clipped by 5 bases and J by 3 bases, with 10 bases between them.